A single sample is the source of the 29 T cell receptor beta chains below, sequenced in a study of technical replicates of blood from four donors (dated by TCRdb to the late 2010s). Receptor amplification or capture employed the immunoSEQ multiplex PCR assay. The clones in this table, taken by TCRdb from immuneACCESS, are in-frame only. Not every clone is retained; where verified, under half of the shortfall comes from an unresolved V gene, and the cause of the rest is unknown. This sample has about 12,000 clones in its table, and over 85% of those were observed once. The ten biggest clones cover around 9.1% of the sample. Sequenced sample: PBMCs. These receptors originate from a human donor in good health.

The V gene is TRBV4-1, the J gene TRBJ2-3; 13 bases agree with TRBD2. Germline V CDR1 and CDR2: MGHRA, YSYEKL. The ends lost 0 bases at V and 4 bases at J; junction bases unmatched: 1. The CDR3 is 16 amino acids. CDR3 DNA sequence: TGCGCCAGCAGCCAAGAACTAGCGGGAGGGCCAGATACGCAGTATTTT. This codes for CASSQELAGGPDTQYF.

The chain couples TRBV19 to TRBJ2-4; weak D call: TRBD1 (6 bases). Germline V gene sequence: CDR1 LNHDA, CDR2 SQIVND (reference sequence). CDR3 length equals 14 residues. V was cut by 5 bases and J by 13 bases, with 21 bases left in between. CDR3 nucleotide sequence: TGTGCCAGTAGTGCCGGCTCCGGGACACAAGCCCAGTACTTC. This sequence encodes CASSAGSGTQAQYF.

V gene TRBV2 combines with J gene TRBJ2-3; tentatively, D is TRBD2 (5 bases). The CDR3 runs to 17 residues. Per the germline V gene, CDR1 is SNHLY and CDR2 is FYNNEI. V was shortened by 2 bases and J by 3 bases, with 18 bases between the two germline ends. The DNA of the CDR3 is TGTGCCAGCAGTGAAACTAGTCCCTATGGGTCAACAGATACGCAGTATTTT. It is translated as CASSETSPYGSTDTQYF.

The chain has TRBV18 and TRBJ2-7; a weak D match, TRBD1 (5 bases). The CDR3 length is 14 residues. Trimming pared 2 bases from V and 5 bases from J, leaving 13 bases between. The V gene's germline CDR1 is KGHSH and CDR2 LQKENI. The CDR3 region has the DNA TGTGCCAGCTCACCAGGTACAGGAGTCAACGAGCAGTACTTC. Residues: CASSPGTGVNEQYF.

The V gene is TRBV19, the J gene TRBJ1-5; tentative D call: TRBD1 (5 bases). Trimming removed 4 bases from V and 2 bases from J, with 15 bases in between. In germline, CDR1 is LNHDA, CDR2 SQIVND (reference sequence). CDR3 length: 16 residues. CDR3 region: CASSTHGRDGNQPQHF. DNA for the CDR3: TGTGCCAGTAGTACCCATGGCAGGGATGGCAATCAGCCCCAGCATTTT.

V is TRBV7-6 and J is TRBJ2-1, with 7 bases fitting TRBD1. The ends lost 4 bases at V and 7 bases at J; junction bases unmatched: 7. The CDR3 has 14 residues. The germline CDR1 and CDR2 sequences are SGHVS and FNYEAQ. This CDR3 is CASSSKGAENEQFF. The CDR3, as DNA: TGTGCCAGCAGCTCAAAGGGGGCGGAAAATGAGCAGTTCTTC.

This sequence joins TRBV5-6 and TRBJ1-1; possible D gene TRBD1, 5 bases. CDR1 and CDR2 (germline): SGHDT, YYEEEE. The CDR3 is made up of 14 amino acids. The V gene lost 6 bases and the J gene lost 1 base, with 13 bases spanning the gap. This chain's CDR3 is CASTSGGTNTEAFF. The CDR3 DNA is TGTGCCAGCACCTCGGGGGGAACGAACACTGAAGCTTTCTTT.

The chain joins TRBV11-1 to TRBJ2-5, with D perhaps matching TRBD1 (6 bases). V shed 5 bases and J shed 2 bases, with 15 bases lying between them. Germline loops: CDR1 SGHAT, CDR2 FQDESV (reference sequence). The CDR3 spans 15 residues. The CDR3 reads CASSGTGTPQETQYF. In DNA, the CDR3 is TGTGCCAGCAGCGGGACCGGGACACCTCAAGAGACCCAGTACTTC. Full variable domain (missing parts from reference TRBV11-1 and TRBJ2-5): EAEVAQSPRYKITEKSQAVAFWCDPISGHATLYWYRQILGQGPELLVQFQDESVVDDSQLPKDRFSAERLKGVDSTLKIQPAELGDSAMYLCASSGTGTPQETQYFGPGTRLLVL.

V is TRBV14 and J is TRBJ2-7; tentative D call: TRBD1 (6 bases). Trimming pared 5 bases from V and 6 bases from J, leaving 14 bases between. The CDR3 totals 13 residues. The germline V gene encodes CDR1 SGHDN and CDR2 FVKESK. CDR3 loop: CASSNRDIGEQYF. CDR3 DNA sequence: TGTGCCAGCAGCAACCGGGACATTGGCGAGCAGTACTTC.

The CDR3 reads CASSSGAGGGYTF. CDR3 nucleotides: TGTGCCAGCAGTTCTGGGGCCGGGGGTGGCTACACCTTC. The J gene is TRBJ1-2, the V gene TRBV28, with a possible D match to TRBD1 (5 bases). The CDR3 contains 13 residues. Trimming stripped 4 bases from V and 7 bases from J, with 13 bases between. Germline loops: CDR1 MDHEN, CDR2 SYDVKM.

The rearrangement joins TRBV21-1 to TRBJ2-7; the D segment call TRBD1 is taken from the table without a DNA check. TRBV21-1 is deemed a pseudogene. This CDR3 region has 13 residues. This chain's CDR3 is CASIISPFYEQYF. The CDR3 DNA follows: TGTGCCAGCATCATTTCCCCATTCTACGAGCAGTACTTC.

The CDR3 region is CASSLPGNYGYTF. The DNA of the CDR3 is TGTGCCAGCAGTTTACCAGGGAACTATGGCTACACCTTC. The gene calls are TRBV27 and TRBJ1-2; a weak D match, TRBD1 (5 bases). CDR1 is MNHEY, CDR2 SMNVEV, per germline (reference sequence). The CDR3 spans 13 residues. The V end lost 2 bases, the J end lost 2 bases, and 6 bases lay between the germline ends.

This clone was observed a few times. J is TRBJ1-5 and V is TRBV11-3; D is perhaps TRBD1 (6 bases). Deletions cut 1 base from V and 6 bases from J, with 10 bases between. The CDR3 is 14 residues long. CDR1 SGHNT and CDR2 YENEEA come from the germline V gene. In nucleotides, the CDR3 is TGTGCCAGCAGCTTAGGATGGGGGCGTCAGCCCCAGCATTTT. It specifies CASSLGWGRQPQHF.

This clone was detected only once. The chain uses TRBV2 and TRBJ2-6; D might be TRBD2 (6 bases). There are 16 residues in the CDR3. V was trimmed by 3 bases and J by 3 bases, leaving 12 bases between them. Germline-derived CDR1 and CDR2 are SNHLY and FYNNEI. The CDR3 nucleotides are TGTGCCAGCAGTGAGGAGGGGCTGAGTGGGGCCAACGTCCTGACTTTC. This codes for CASSEEGLSGANVLTF. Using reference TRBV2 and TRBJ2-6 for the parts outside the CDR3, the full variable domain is EPEVTQTPSHQVTQMGQEVILRCVPISNHLYFYWYRQILGQKVEFLVSFYNNEISEKSEIFDDQFSVERPDGSNFTLKIRSTKLEDSAMYFCASSEEGLSGANVLTFGAGSRLTVL.

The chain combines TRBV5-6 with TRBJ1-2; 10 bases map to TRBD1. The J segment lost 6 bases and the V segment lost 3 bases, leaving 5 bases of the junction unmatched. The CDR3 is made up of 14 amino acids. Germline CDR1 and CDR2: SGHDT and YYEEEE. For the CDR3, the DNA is TGTGCCAGCAGCTCTGGACAGGGGGTTGATGGCTACACCTTC. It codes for CASSSGQGVDGYTF.

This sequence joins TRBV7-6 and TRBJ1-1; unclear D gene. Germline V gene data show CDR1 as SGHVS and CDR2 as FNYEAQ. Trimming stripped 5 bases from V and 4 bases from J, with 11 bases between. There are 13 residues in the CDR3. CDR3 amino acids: CASSLSESTEAFF. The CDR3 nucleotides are TGTGCCAGCAGCCTTAGCGAGAGCACTGAAGCTTTCTTT.

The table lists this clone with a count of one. The CDR3 DNA reads as TGTGCCAGCAGCTCTGGGACAGGGGCAATCACCTTC. Amino acid sequence: CASSSGTGAITF. The chain couples TRBV7-9 to TRBJ1-2, with TRBD1 matching over 10 bases. The CDR3 extends over 12 amino acids. Germline V lookup: CDR1 SEHNR, CDR2 FQNEAQ (reference sequence). Trimming at V came to 4 bases and at J to 13 bases, leaving 6 bases not matched to a gene.

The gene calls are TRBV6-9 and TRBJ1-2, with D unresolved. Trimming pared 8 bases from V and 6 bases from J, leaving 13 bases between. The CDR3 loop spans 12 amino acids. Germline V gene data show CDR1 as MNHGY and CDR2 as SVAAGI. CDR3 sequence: CASATRGHGYTF. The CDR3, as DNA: TGTGCCAGCGCTACCCGAGGGCATGGCTACACCTTC.

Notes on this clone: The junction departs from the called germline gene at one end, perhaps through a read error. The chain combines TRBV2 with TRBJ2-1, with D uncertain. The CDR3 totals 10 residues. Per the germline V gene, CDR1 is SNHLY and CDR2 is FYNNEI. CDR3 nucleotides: TGTGCCAGCAGCGAATACGAACTACTCTTC. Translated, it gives CASSEYELLF.

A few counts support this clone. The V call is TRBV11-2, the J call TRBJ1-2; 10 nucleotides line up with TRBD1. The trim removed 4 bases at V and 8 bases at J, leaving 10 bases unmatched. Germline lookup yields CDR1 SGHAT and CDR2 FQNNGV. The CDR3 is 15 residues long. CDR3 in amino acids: CASSSIRGQGNGYTF. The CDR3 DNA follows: TGTGCCAGCAGCTCAATACGGGGACAGGGGAACGGCTACACCTTC.

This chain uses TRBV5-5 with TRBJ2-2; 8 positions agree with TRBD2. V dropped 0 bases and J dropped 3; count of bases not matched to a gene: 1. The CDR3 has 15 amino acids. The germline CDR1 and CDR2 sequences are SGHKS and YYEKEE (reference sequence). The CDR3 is CASSLVGGDTGELFF. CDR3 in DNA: TGTGCCAGCAGCTTGGTCGGGGGGGACACCGGGGAGCTGTTTTTT.

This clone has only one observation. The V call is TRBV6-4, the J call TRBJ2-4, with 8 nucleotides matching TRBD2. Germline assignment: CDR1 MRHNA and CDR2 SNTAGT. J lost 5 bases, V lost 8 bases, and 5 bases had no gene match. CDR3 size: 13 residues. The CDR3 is CASGPGGENIQYF. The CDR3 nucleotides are TGTGCCAGCGGGCCGGGAGGGGAAAACATTCAGTACTTC.

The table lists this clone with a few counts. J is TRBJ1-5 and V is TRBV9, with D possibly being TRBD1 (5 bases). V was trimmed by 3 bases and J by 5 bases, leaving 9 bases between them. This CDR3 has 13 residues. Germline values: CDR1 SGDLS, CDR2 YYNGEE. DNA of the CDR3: TGTGCCAGCAGCGCCGGGGGGTATCAGCCCCAGCATTTT. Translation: CASSAGGYQPQHF.

The CDR3 DNA follows: TGTGCCAGCAGCCAATACGGACAGAACAAGAACACTGAAGCTTTCTTT. Translating it yields CASSQYGQNKNTEAFF. This chain uses TRBV7-9 with TRBJ1-1, with D tentatively TRBD1 (6 bases). Germline CDR1 is SEHNR and CDR2 is FQNEAQ (reference sequence). Trimming removed 5 bases at V and 1 base at J, with 17 bases between. This CDR3 contains 16 residues.

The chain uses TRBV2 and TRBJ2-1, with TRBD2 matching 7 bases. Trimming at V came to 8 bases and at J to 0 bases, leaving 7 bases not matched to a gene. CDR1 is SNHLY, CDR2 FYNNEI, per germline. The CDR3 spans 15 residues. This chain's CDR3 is CASGRASGSYNEQFF. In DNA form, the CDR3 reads TGTGCCAGCGGACGTGCTAGCGGCTCCTACAATGAGCAGTTCTTC.

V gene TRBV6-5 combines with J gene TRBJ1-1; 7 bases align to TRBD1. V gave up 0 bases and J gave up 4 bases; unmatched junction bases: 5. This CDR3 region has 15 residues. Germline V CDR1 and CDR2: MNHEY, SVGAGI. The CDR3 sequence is CASSYSWQGGTEAFF. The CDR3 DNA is TGTGCCAGCAGTTACTCTTGGCAGGGGGGCACTGAAGCTTTCTTT.

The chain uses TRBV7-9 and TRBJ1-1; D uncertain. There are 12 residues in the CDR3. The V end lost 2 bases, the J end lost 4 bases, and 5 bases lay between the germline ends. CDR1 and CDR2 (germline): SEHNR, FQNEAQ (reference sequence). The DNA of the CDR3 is TGTGCCAGCAGCTTACCCTTCACTGAAGCTTTCTTT. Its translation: CASSLPFTEAFF.

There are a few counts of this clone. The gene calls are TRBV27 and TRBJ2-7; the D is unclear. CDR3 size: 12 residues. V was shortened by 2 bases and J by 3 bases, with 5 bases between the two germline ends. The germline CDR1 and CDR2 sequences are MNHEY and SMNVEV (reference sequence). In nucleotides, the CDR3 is TGTGCCAGCAGTTTAATCGGCTACGAGCAGTACTTC. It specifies CASSLIGYEQYF.

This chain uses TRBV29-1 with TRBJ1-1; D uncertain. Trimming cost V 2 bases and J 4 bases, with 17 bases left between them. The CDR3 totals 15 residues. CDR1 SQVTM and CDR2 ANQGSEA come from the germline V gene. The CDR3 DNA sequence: TGCAGCGTTGAACCCCGTGGAGGAGCGGGCACTGAAGCTTTCTTT. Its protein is CSVEPRGGAGTEAFF.